These T cell receptor beta chains were read from a single sample in a study of neurological immune-mediated disorders. TCRdb analysed the 5' RACE reads with MiXCR anew, one entry per CDR3 protein. The sample lists about 79,000 distinct CDR3 sequences, around an eighth occurring once. The sample was PBMCs. The origin of the receptors is a woman in her 50s in good health. Both conserved end residues are part of each CDR3. A D gene is named only where the DNA matches it firmly. Part of the rows lack a size; the others show once, few, many or a class for expanded clones.

TRBJ2-5	TRBV24-1	many	TRBD1	CATSGQRETQYF	TGTGCCACCTCGGGACAGAGAGAGACCCAGTACTTC
TRBJ2-4	TRBV9	many	TRBD1	CASSVSQGASIQYF	TGTGCCAGCAGCGTCTCCCAGGGGGCTAGCATTCAGTACTTC
TRBJ2-7	TRBV3-1	many	TRBD1	CASSQEPGQPAYEQYF	TGTGCCAGCAGCCAAGAACCGGGACAGCCTGCCTACGAGCAGTACTTC
TRBJ2-1	TRBV14	-	-	CASSPRRLGGLPDEQFF	TGTGCCAGCAGCCCACGACGTCTAGGAGGGCTCCCCGATGAGCAGTTCTTC
TRBJ2-2	TRBV20-1	-	-	CSARDTNRNTGELFF	TGCAGTGCTAGAGATACAAACAGGAACACCGGGGAGCTGTTTTTT
TRBJ2-5	TRBV5-1	many	TRBD2	CASTGLAQSETQYF	TGCGCCAGCACGGGACTAGCTCAATCTGAGACCCAGTACTTC
TRBJ1-1	TRBV5-1	many	-	CASSLVGAANTEAFF	TGCGCCAGCAGCTTGGTGGGGGCAGCGAACACTGAAGCTTTCTTT
TRBJ2-5	TRBV5-1	many	TRBD2	CASSLGSSGGKETQYF	TGCGCCAGCAGCTTGGGTTCGAGCGGGGGGAAAGAGACCCAGTACTTC
TRBJ2-1	TRBV5-1	many	TRBD2	CASSVTSGAGYNEQFF	TGCGCCAGCAGCGTGACTAGCGGGGCAGGTTACAATGAGCAGTTCTTC
TRBJ2-3	TRBV5-1	-	-	CASSFSVGGTDTQYF	TGCGCCAGCAGCTTCTCGGTCGGCGGCACAGATACGCAGTATTTT
TRBJ1-2	TRBV6-5	many	-	CASSSVDGAWYGYTF	TGTGCCAGCAGTTCGGTGGATGGGGCCTGGTATGGCTACACCTTC
TRBJ2-7	TRBV28	few	-	CASSLLPVPYEQYF	TGTGCCAGCAGTTTATTGCCGGTACCCTACGAGCAGTACTTC
TRBJ1-1	TRBV2	many	-	CASSVLTANTEAFF	TGTGCCAGCAGTGTCCTGACAGCGAACACTGAAGCTTTCTTT
TRBJ2-1	TRBV5-1	many	TRBD2	CASSLGLAGVRRQFF	TGCGCCAGCAGCTTGGGACTAGCGGGAGTACGACGGCAGTTCTTC
TRBJ1-1	TRBV19	few	-	CASRGPEAFF	TGTGCCAGTCGAGGCCCTGAAGCTTTCTTT
TRBJ1-1	TRBV20-1	many	TRBD1	CSARDRRQGVGTEAFF	TGCAGTGCTAGAGATCGCCGACAGGGTGTGGGAACTGAAGCTTTCTTT
TRBJ2-2	TRBV12-3/TRBV12-4	many	-	CASSLSVQANTGELFF	TGTGCCAGCAGTTTATCGGTACAGGCTAACACCGGGGAGCTGTTTTTT
TRBJ2-7	TRBV20-1	-	-	CSARAADSLYEQYF	TGCAGTGCTAGAGCGGCGGACTCCCTTTACGAGCAGTACTTC
TRBJ2-1	TRBV28	many	TRBD2	CASSSPSGRVNNEQFF	TGTGCCAGCAGTTCCCCAAGCGGGAGGGTCAACAATGAGCAGTTCTTC
TRBJ2-1	TRBV5-1	many	TRBD2	CASSSLAGGSNEQFF	TGCGCCAGCAGCTCACTAGCGGGGGGAAGTAATGAGCAGTTCTTC
TRBJ2-3	TRBV5-1	many	-	CASRQGEGGTDTQYF	TGCGCCAGCAGGCAAGGGGAAGGGGGCACAGATACGCAGTATTTT
TRBJ2-6	TRBV6-4	once	-	CASSDGYHSGANVLTF	TGTGCCAGCAGTGACGGGTACCACTCTGGGGCCAACGTCCTGACTTTC
TRBJ2-3	TRBV18	few	-	CASSPFGGNADTQYF	TGTGCCAGCTCCCCGTTTGGCGGGAACGCAGATACGCAGTATTTT
TRBJ2-3	TRBV5-5	-	-	CAYSLVGRMSTDTQYF	TGTGCCTACAGCTTGGTAGGCAGAATGAGTACAGATACGCAGTATTTT
TRBJ2-2	TRBV20-1	-	-	CSAKQAVTNTGELFF	TGCAGTGCTAAACAGGCCGTAACGAACACCGGGGAGCTGTTTTTT
TRBJ2-1	TRBV7-9	-	TRBD2	CASSLGAGGQGGNNEQFF	TGTGCCAGCAGCTTAGGAGCGGGAGGGCAGGGGGGTAACAATGAGCAGTTCTTC
TRBJ2-7	TRBV20-1	many	TRBD1	CSVDYRGQGVYEQYF	TGCAGTGTGGACTACCGGGGACAGGGCGTTTACGAGCAGTACTTC
TRBJ2-7	TRBV2	many	-	CASNQWRQYEQYF	TGTGCCAGCAACCAATGGCGACAGTACGAGCAGTACTTC
TRBJ2-1	TRBV19	-	-	CASSLGWDEQFF	TGTGCCAGTAGCCTAGGATGGGATGAGCAGTTCTTC
TRBJ2-2	TRBV27	many	TRBD1	CASSRHAGGTGELFF	TGTGCCAGCAGCCGGCATGCAGGGGGCACCGGGGAGCTGTTTTTT
TRBJ1-1	TRBV12-3/TRBV12-4	many	TRBD1	CASSLILQGGFPSEAFF	TGTGCCAGCAGTTTAATTCTCCAGGGGGGGTTCCCCTCTGAAGCTTTCTTT
TRBJ2-1	TRBV5-1	many	-	CASSFDRMSSYNEQFF	TGCGCCAGCAGCTTTGACCGGATGAGCTCCTACAATGAGCAGTTCTTC
TRBJ1-4	TRBV5-1	many	-	CASSLRRMEEKLFF	TGCGCCAGCAGCTTGCGGCGGATGGAGGAAAAACTGTTTTTT
TRBJ1-1	TRBV28	many	TRBD1	CASSAGDRSPTEAFF	TGTGCCAGCAGTGCGGGGGACAGGAGTCCCACTGAAGCTTTCTTT
TRBJ2-5	TRBV5-1	many	TRBD2	CASSLALAGAGETQYF	TGCGCCAGCAGCCTCGCGCTAGCGGGAGCTGGGGAGACCCAGTACTTC
TRBJ2-1	TRBV5-1	-	TRBD2	CASSLLGLANEQFF	TGCGCCAGCAGCTTGTTAGGACTAGCCAATGAGCAGTTCTTC
TRBJ2-3	TRBV5-1	many	TRBD2	CASSPSGGLTDTQYF	TGCGCCAGCAGCCCTAGCGGGGGACTCACAGATACGCAGTATTTT
TRBJ1-2	TRBV5-1	many	TRBD1	CASRYTTGTETHGYTF	TGCGCCAGCCGGTACACGACAGGGACGGAGACCCATGGCTACACCTTC
TRBJ2-3	TRBV29-1	many	-	CTLSVGQRTDTQYF	TGCACCCTATCGGTGGGACAACGCACAGATACGCAGTATTTT
TRBJ2-5	TRBV7-9	-	TRBD1	CASSFWDRVVGTQYF	TGTGCCAGCAGCTTCTGGGACAGGGTGGTAGGGACCCAGTACTTC
TRBJ2-3	TRBV5-1	many	-	CASSLGGAARRDTQYF	TGCGCCAGCAGCTTGGGTGGGGCGGCTAGGAGAGATACGCAGTATTTT
TRBJ2-3	TRBV14	many	TRBD2	CASSQEYLRTSSVTDTQYF	TGTGCCAGCAGCCAAGAATACTTGCGGACTAGCAGTGTCACAGATACGCAGTATTTT
TRBJ2-7	TRBV7-8	many	-	CASSLEGRVSEQYF	TGTGCCAGCAGCTTAGAGGGCAGGGTATCCGAGCAGTACTTC
TRBJ1-1	TRBV12-3/TRBV12-4	-	-	CASSGRHVNTEAFF	TGTGCCAGCTCGGGAAGGCATGTGAACACTGAAGCTTTCTTT
TRBJ2-3	TRBV7-2	many	-	CASSLIITDTQYF	TGTGCCAGCAGCTTAATCATCACAGATACGCAGTATTTT
TRBJ2-2	TRBV7-2	many	-	CASSPWEVTNTGELFF	TGTGCCAGCAGTCCCTGGGAGGTTACCAACACCGGGGAGCTGTTTTTT
TRBJ2-7	TRBV29-1	many	TRBD2	CSVGLAGGSYEQYF	TGCAGCGTCGGACTAGCGGGAGGATCCTACGAGCAGTACTTC
TRBJ2-1	TRBV5-1	many	-	CASSLIGDRTYNEQFF	TGCGCCAGCAGCTTGATTGGAGACAGGACCTACAATGAGCAGTTCTTC
TRBJ2-1	TRBV29-1	many	TRBD1	CSAENRDSYNEQFF	TGCAGCGCCGAGAATCGGGACAGTTACAATGAGCAGTTCTTC
TRBJ2-7	TRBV13	few	-	CASSTPLGEQYF	TGTGCCAGCAGCACGCCCCTGGGGGAGCAGTACTTC
TRBJ1-2	TRBV12-3/TRBV12-4	many	TRBD1	CASSPQGQGPYGYTF	TGTGCCAGCAGTCCCCAGGGACAGGGCCCCTATGGCTACACCTTC
TRBJ1-6	TRBV3-1	few	TRBD1	CASSGGQLSSYNSPLHF	TGTGCCAGCAGCGGGGGACAGTTGAGCTCCTATAATTCACCCCTCCACTTT
TRBJ2-5	TRBV7-7	many	TRBD2	CASSLTSGSNFDTQYF	TGTGCTAGCAGCTTGACTAGCGGGAGCAATTTTGACACCCAGTACTTC
TRBJ2-1	TRBV20-1	many	-	CSASRPPSEQFF	TGCAGTGCTAGTAGGCCCCCCTCCGAGCAGTTCTTC
TRBJ2-3	TRBV5-1	many	TRBD1	CASSRPGGGTDTQYF	TGCGCCAGCAGCCGGCCAGGGGGCGGAACAGATACGCAGTATTTT